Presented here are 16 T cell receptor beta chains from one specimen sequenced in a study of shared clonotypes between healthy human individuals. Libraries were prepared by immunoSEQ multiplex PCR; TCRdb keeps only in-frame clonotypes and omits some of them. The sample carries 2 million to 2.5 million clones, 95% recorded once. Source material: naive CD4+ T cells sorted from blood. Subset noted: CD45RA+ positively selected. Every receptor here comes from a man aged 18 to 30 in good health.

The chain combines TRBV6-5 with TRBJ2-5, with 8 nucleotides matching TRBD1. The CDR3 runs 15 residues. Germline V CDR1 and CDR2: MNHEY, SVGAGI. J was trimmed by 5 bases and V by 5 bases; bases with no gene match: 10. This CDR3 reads CASSPPPGGWETQYF. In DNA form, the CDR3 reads TGTGCCAGCAGTCCTCCACCAGGGGGCTGGGAGACCCAGTACTTC.

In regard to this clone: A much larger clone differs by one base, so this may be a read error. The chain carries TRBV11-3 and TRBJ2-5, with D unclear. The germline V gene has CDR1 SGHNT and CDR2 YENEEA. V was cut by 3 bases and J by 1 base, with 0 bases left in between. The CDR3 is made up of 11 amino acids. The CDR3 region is CASSFQETQYF. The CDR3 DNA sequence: TGTGCCAGCAGCTTCCAAGAGACCCAGTACTTC.

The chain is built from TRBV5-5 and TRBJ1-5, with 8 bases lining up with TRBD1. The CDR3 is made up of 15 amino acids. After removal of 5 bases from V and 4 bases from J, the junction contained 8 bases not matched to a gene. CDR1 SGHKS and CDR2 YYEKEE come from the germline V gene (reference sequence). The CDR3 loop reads CASSRGQVLNQPQHF. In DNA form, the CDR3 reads TGTGCCAGCAGTCGGGGACAGGTTCTTAATCAGCCCCAGCATTTT.

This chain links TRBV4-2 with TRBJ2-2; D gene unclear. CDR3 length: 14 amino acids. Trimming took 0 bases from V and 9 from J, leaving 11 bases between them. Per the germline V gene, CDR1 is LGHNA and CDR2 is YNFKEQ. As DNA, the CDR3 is TGTGCCAGCAGCCAAGATCAGAGCCTGCGGGAGCTGTTTTTT. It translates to CASSQDQSLRELFF.

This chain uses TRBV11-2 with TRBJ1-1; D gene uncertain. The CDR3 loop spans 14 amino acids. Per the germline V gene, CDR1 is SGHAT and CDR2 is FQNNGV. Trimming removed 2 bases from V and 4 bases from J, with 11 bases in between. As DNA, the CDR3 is TGTGCCAGCAGCTTACAGCCTCAGAGCACTGAAGCTTTCTTT. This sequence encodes CASSLQPQSTEAFF.

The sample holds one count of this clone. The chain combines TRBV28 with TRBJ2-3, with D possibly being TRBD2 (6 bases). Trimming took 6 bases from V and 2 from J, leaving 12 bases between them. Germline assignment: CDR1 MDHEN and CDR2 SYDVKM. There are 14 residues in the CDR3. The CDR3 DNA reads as TGTGCCAGCAGACCCGGGACTCACACAGATACGCAGTATTTT. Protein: CASRPGTHTDTQYF.

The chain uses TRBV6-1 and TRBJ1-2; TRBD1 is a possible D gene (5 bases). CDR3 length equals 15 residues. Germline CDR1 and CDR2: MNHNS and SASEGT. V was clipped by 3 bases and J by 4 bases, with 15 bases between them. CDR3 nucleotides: TGTGCCAGCAGTGATCCCTACGGCAGGGCCTATGGCTACACCTTC. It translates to CASSDPYGRAYGYTF.

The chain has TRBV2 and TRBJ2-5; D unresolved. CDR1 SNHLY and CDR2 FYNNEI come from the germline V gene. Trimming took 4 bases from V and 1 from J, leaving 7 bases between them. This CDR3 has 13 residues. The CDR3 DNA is TGTGCCAGCAGTGGGAACAGCCAAGAGACCCAGTACTTC. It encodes CASSGNSQETQYF.

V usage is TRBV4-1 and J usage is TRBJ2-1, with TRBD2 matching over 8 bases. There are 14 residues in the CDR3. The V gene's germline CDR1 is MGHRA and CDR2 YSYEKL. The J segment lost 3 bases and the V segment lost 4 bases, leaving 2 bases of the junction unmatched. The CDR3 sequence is CASSRGLDYNEQFF. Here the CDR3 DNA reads TGCGCCAGCAGCCGGGGACTAGACTACAATGAGCAGTTCTTC.

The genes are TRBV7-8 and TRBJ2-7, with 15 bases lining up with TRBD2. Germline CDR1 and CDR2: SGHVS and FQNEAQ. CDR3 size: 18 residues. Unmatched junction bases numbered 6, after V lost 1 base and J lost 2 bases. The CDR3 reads CASSLGGTSGRSPYEQYF. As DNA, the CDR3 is TGTGCCAGCAGCTTAGGAGGGACTAGCGGGAGGAGTCCCTACGAGCAGTACTTC.

CDR3 in DNA: TGTGCCAGCATCGAAAGCCAGAAGCACTACGAGCAGTACTTC. It specifies CASIESQKHYEQYF. The rearrangement uses TRBV6-1 and TRBJ2-7; D is unresolved. V was cut by 7 bases and J by 3 bases, with 16 bases left in between. This CDR3 contains 14 residues. Germline CDR1 reads MNHNS; CDR2 reads SASEGT.

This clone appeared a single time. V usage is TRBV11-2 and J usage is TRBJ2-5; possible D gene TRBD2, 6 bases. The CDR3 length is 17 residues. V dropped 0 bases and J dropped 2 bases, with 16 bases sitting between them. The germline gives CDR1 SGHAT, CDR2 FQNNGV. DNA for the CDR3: TGTGCCAGCAGCTTAGATGTCCTAGCGTGGTTTCAAGAGACCCAGTACTTC. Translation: CASSLDVLAWFQETQYF. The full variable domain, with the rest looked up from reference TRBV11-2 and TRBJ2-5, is EAGVAQSPRYKIIEKRQSVAFWCNPISGHATLYWYQQILGQGPKLLIQFQNNGVVDDSQLPKDRFSAERLKGVDSTLKIQPAKLEDSAVYLCASSLDVLAWFQETQYFGPGTRLLVL.

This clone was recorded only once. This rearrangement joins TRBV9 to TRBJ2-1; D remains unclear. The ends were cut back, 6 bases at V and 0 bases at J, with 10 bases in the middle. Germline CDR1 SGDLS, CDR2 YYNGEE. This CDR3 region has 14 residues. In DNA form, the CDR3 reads TGTGCCAGCAACGGACCCTCCTCCTACAATGAGCAGTTCTTC. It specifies CASNGPSSYNEQFF.

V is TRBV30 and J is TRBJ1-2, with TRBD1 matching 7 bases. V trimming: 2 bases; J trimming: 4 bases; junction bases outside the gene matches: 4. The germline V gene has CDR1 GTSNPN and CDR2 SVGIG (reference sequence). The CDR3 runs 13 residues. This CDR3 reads CAWSNRGGYGYTF. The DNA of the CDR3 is TGTGCCTGGAGTAACAGGGGAGGCTATGGCTACACCTTC.

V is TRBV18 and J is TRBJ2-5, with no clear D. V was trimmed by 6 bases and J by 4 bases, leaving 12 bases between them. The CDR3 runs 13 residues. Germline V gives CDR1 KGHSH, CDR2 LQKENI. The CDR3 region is CASSAGSGETQYF. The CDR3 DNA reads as TGTGCCAGCTCTGCAGGATCCGGAGAGACCCAGTACTTC.

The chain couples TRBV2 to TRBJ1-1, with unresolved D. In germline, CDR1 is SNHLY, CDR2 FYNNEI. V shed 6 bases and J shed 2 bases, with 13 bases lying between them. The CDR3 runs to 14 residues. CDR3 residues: CASRADGENTEAFF. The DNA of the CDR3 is TGTGCCAGCAGAGCGGACGGTGAAAACACTGAAGCTTTCTTT.